This TCR beta chain was captured in a study of shared clonotypes between healthy human individuals. The trim removed 5 bases at V and 0 bases at J, leaving 7 bases unmatched. The germline gives CDR1 KGHSY, CDR2 FQNENV. The CDR3 consists of 18 residues. The table came from immunoSEQ multiplex PCR; TCRdb's copy has only in-frame clones and leaves some out. The sample holds 550,000 to 850,000 clones, 72% seen once. Material: memory CD4+ T cells sorted from blood. As to subset: CD45RA-negative fraction. The source is a woman in her twenties or thirties in good health. V and J are TRBV16 and TRBJ2-1, with TRBD2 matching 13 bases. The CDR3 is CASSRTSGSGSSYNEQFF. The CDR3 DNA sequence: TGTGCCAGCAGCAGGACTAGCGGGAGTGGGAGCTCCTACAATGAGCAGTTCTTC. The full variable domain, completed using reference TRBV16 and TRBJ2-1, is GEEVAQTPKHLVRGEGQKAKLYCAPIKGHSYVFWYQQVLKNEFKFLISFQNENVFDETGMPKERFSAKCLPNSPCSLEIQATKLEDSAVYFCASSRTSGSGSSYNEQFFGPGTRLTVL.